This entry is about one T cell receptor (beta chain). This sample stems from a study of blood T cell repertoires in COVID-19. Assay used: immunoSEQ multiplex PCR; TCRdb lists only in-frame clones, some missing. This sample has 200,000 to 250,000 clones; less than 85% occur once, and the top ten carry approximately 7.2%. CDR3 length: 12 residues. V dropped 7 bases and J dropped 10 bases, with 17 bases sitting between them. This receptor was taken from a woman aged 70-85 years with acute or convalescent COVID-19. V is TRBV12-3 or TRBV12-4 and J is TRBJ2-7, with TRBD1 as a possible D gene (5 bases). Sequenced sample: peripheral blood. The CDR3 coding sequence is TGTGCCAGCACCTCAACCCCAGGGTCACAGTACTTC. Its protein is CASTSTPGSQYF.